The 28 T cell receptor beta chains given below trace back to one sample, sequenced in a study of T cells in Graves' hyperthyroidism and ophthalmopathy. Amplified TCR beta CDR3 regions came from RNA transcripts. First-round RT-PCR with HTBI primers amplified the TCR CDR3 region. Using its own MiXCR run on the multiplex PCR reads, TCRdb lists one record per CDR3 protein. Counted here are 300,000 or so distinct CDR3 sequences, approximately 17% occurring once; the ten biggest clones make up around 61%. Sequencing used blood. Receptors were obtained from an older woman with Graves' ophthalmopathy.

This clonotype showed up many times. The V and J genes are TRBV12-3 or TRBV12-4 and TRBJ1-5, with TRBD1 identical over 7 bases. Trimming removed 1 base from V and 4 bases from J; junction bases left unmatched: 10. This CDR3 spans 17 amino acids. DNA for the CDR3: TGTGCCAGCAGTTTAGAAATGAAGGGACAGAAAAATCAGCCCCAGCATTTT. This translates into CASSLEMKGQKNQPQHF.

In this sample, this clonotype turned up a few times. This sequence joins TRBV10-3 and TRBJ2-3, with 8 bases aligning to TRBD1. The CDR3 is made up of 13 amino acids. In germline, CDR1 is ENHRY, CDR2 SYGVKD. Losses at the gene ends were 10 bases for V and 5 bases for J; bases not matched to a gene: 8. The DNA of the CDR3 is TGTGCCACCGGGACAGGTACGGGAGATACGCAGTATTTT. This sequence encodes CATGTGTGDTQYF.

This clonotype was picked up a small number of times. The rearrangement uses TRBV20-1 and TRBJ2-2; D is unclear. The germline V and J ends were trimmed by 3 bases and 5 bases, with 7 bases remaining between them. Germline CDR1 and CDR2: DFQATT and SNEGSKA (reference sequence). There are 12 residues in the CDR3. CDR3 nucleotide sequence: TGCAGTGCTAGTCAAGGGACCGGGGAGCTGTTTTTT. The encoded protein is CSASQGTGELFF.

The chain employs TRBV29-1 and TRBJ2-2; no clear D gene. Trimming removed 0 bases at V and 1 base at J, with 6 bases between. This CDR3 comprises 14 residues. The germline CDR1 and CDR2 sequences are SQVTM and ANQGSEA. The CDR3 protein is CSVEDPENTGELFF. The CDR3 DNA reads as TGCAGCGTTGAAGATCCGGAGAACACCGGGGAGCTGTTTTTT.

This clonotype was seen ten or more times. V gene TRBV3-1 combines with J gene TRBJ1-3; 8 bases line up with TRBD1. V shed 0 bases and J 3 bases; nucleotides not matched to a gene: 7. Germline-derived CDR1 and CDR2 are LGHDT and YNNKEL (reference sequence). The CDR3 contains 17 residues. CDR3 sequence: CASSQDRTGGFGNTIYF. The CDR3 nucleotides read TGTGCCAGCAGCCAAGATAGAACAGGGGGATTTGGAAACACCATATATTTT.

This clonotype was counted many times. J is TRBJ2-1 and V is TRBV20-1; D may be TRBD2 (6 bases). Germline CDR1 is DFQATT and CDR2 is SNEGSKA (reference sequence). The CDR3 runs to 15 residues. V was trimmed by 6 bases and J by 9 bases, leaving 24 bases between them. DNA for the CDR3: TGCAGTGCGCGCAAGCTCGGGACCGGGGGACCTGAGCAGTTCTTC. Protein product: CSARKLGTGGPEQFF.

A note on this clonotype: At one of its ends the junction is not consistent with the germline gene, which may arise from a read error. The chain joins TRBV2 to TRBJ1-3; D unresolved. CDR1 is SNHLY and CDR2 is FYNNEI in the germline V gene. The CDR3 is 13 amino acids. In DNA, the CDR3 is TGTGCCGGCAGTGAATCCCAGGAGAGCACCATATATTTT. Translation gives CAGSESQESTIYF.

This clonotype appeared many times. The chain has TRBV9 and TRBJ1-1; D call uncertain. This CDR3 comprises 14 residues. Germline CDR1 is SGDLS and CDR2 is YYNGEE. The V gene lost 2 bases and the J gene lost 1 base, with 9 bases spanning the gap. CDR3 amino acids: CASSVIGENTEAFF. The CDR3 DNA sequence: TGTGCCAGCAGCGTTATTGGGGAGAACACTGAAGCTTTCTTT.

This clonotype was seen many times. This chain connects TRBV12-3 or TRBV12-4 to TRBJ1-2, with a possible D match to TRBD1 (6 bases). V shed 6 bases and J shed 4 bases, with 15 bases lying between them. The CDR3 contains 14 residues. This CDR3 is CASRGQGLIYGYTF. The CDR3 nucleotides read TGTGCCAGCAGAGGCCAGGGGTTGATCTATGGCTACACCTTC.

This clonotype was picked up many times. The chain joins TRBV5-1 to TRBJ1-1; D uncertain. Germline CDR1 and CDR2: SGHRS and YFSETQ. The V end was cut by 0 bases, the J end by 3 bases, with 9 bases between. The CDR3 contains 14 residues. As DNA, the CDR3 is TGCGCCAGCAGCTTGGTCGTCCGCGACACTGAAGCTTTCTTT. Translating it yields CASSLVVRDTEAFF. Looking up the rest from reference TRBV5-1 and TRBJ1-1 gives the full variable domain: KAGVTQTPRYLIKTRGQQVTLSCSPISGHRSVSWYQQTPGQGLQFLFEYFSETQRNKGNFPGRFSGRQFSNSRSEMNVSTLELGDSALYLCASSLVVRDTEAFFGQGTRLTVV.

This clonotype was counted ten times or more. The rearrangement joins TRBV18 to TRBJ1-2; the match to TRBD1 covers 7 bases. The CDR3 runs 13 residues. Germline V gene data show CDR1 as KGHSH and CDR2 as LQKENI. The junction had 7 bases not matched to a gene; V was cut back by 6 bases and J by 6 bases. This CDR3 reads CASSPDRRDGYTF. The CDR3 bases are TGTGCCAGCTCGCCGGACAGGAGAGATGGCTACACCTTC.

At least ten counts were recorded for this clonotype. V is TRBV4-1 and J is TRBJ2-7; 9 bases are shared with TRBD2. CDR1 MGHRA and CDR2 YSYEKL come from the germline V gene. V lost 1 base and J lost 6; bases outside the gene matches: 19. CDR3 length: 19 residues. The CDR3, as DNA: TGCGCCAGCAGCCAAGGGCTAGCGGGACATCTCCCCCTTCGCGGCGAGCAGTACTTC. Protein: CASSQGLAGHLPLRGEQYF.

This chain uses TRBV5-1 with TRBJ2-5; no clear D. The CDR3 has 14 amino acids. Germline CDR1 is SGHRS and CDR2 is YFSETQ. V was cut by 2 bases and J by 2 bases, with 10 bases left in between. Here the CDR3 reads CASSFLDGQETQYF. The DNA for the CDR3 is TGCGCCAGCAGCTTCCTCGACGGGCAAGAGACCCAGTACTTC. The entire variable domain, with the rest obtained from reference TRBV5-1 and TRBJ2-5, is as follows: KAGVTQTPRYLIKTRGQQVTLSCSPISGHRSVSWYQQTPGQGLQFLFEYFSETQRNKGNFPGRFSGRQFSNSRSEMNVSTLELGDSALYLCASSFLDGQETQYFGPGTRLLVL.

This clonotype was seen ten or more times. V gene TRBV3-1 combines with J gene TRBJ2-7, with D uncertain. Germline V lookup: CDR1 LGHDT, CDR2 YNNKEL (reference sequence). The V gene lost 2 bases and the J gene lost 3 bases, with 5 bases spanning the gap. This CDR3 spans 12 amino acids. In DNA form, the CDR3 reads TGTGCCAGCAGCCAAACCCGCTACGAGCAGTACTTC. It specifies CASSQTRYEQYF.

This clonotype was counted many times. V is TRBV6-1 and J is TRBJ1-6, with D possibly matching TRBD1 (6 bases). Looked up from germline, CDR1 is MNHNS and CDR2 is SASEGT. V was trimmed by 8 bases and J by 7 bases, leaving 12 bases between them. The CDR3 spans 13 residues. This chain's CDR3 is CASFGQYNSPLHF. In nucleotides, the CDR3 is TGTGCCAGCTTCGGACAGTACAATTCACCCCTCCACTTT.

This clonotype was counted at least ten times. This chain connects TRBV7-2 to TRBJ2-5, with a possible D match to TRBD2 (5 bases). Germline CDR1 SGHTA, CDR2 FQGNSA. The CDR3 loop spans 13 amino acids. Deletions cut 3 bases from V and 5 bases from J, with 10 bases between. CDR3 residues: CASSFGLYETQYF. The CDR3 DNA reads as TGTGCCAGCAGCTTTGGACTTTACGAGACCCAGTACTTC. The complete variable domain, with remaining parts taken from reference TRBV7-2 and TRBJ2-5, reads GAGVSQSPSNKVTEKGKDVELRCDPISGHTALYWYRQSLGQGLEFLIYFQGNSAPDKSGLPSDRFSAERTGGSVSTLTIQRTQQEDSAVYLCASSFGLYETQYFGPGTRLLVL.

CDR3 DNA: TGCGCCAGCAGCACTCTCGACAGGCGTTCGGATGAGCAGTTCTTC. The encoded protein is CASSTLDRRSDEQFF. The chain is built from TRBV5-1 and TRBJ2-1; D might be TRBD1 (6 bases). This CDR3 comprises 15 residues. The V end was cut by 4 bases, the J end by 8 bases, with 19 bases between. Per germline, CDR1 SGHRS and CDR2 YFSETQ.

There are a few counts of this clonotype. The rearrangement joins TRBV4-1 to TRBJ2-1; 11 positions match TRBD1. Germline CDR1 and CDR2: MGHRA and YSYEKL. The CDR3 runs to 16 residues. V dropped 3 bases and J dropped 5; count of bases not matched to a gene: 6. The DNA for the CDR3 is TGCGCCAGCAGCCATGGGACAGGGGGTATAAACAATGAGCAGTTCTTC. It codes for CASSHGTGGINNEQFF.

There are many counts of this clonotype. The J gene is TRBJ2-1, the V gene TRBV5-1; D uncertain. Germline values: CDR1 SGHRS, CDR2 YFSETQ. V lost 3 bases and J lost 1, with 17 bases in between. The CDR3 has 17 amino acids. This CDR3 reads CASSSRRELLSYNEQFF. CDR3 coding DNA: TGCGCCAGCAGCTCCCGAAGAGAACTCCTATCCTACAATGAGCAGTTCTTC.

This clonotype came up a few times. This sequence joins TRBV27 and TRBJ1-5; TRBD1 is a possible D gene (5 bases). The ends were cut back, 2 bases at V and 5 bases at J, with 16 bases in the middle. CDR3 length: 16 residues. Germline CDR1 reads MNHEY; CDR2 reads SMNVEV (reference sequence). CDR3 sequence: CASSLRILGRDQPQHF. The DNA for the CDR3 is TGTGCCAGCAGTTTAAGGATTCTTGGCAGGGATCAGCCCCAGCATTTT.

This chain links TRBV19 with TRBJ1-2; 9 bases are shared with TRBD1. Per the germline V gene, CDR1 is LNHDA and CDR2 is SQIVND (reference sequence). The V gene end was trimmed by 5 bases and the J gene end by 4 bases; junction bases not matched to a gene: 5. CDR3 length: 14 amino acids. The CDR3 spells CASSPRTGAYGYTF. In DNA, the CDR3 is TGTGCCAGTAGTCCCCGGACAGGGGCCTATGGCTACACCTTC.

Only one count was recorded for this clonotype. This sequence may be a read error, since a much larger clone differs from it by one base. This chain connects TRBV5-1 to TRBJ2-7; 11 bases fit TRBD2. Per the germline V gene, CDR1 is SGHRS and CDR2 is YFSETQ. The V gene end was trimmed by 3 bases and the J gene end by 2 bases; junction bases not matched to a gene: 4. The CDR3 consists of 15 residues. CDR3 residues: CASSWASGGTYEQYF. Written as DNA, the CDR3 is TGCGCCAGCAGCTGGGCTAGCGGGGGGACCTACGAGCAGTACTTC. The variable domain in full, with the rest retrieved from reference TRBV5-1 and TRBJ2-7, is KAGVTQTPRYLIKTRGQQVTLSCSPISGHRSVSWYQQTPGQGLQFLFEYFSETQRNKGNFPGRFSGRQFSNSRSEMNVSTLELGDSALYLCASSWASGGTYEQYFGPGTRLTVT.

The genes are TRBV4-3 and TRBJ1-5, with 9 bases lining up with TRBD1. CDR3 length equals 15 residues. The V gene end was trimmed by 4 bases and the J gene end by 5 bases; junction bases not matched to a gene: 6. Germline V CDR1 and CDR2: LGHNA, YSLEER. The CDR3 DNA reads TGCGCCAGCAGCCGAGACCGACAGGGGGATCAGCCCCAGCATTTT. As protein: CASSRDRQGDQPQHF.

Many counts were recorded for this clonotype. The chain couples TRBV5-5 to TRBJ1-4; 7 nucleotides line up with TRBD1. Germline V CDR1 and CDR2: SGHKS, YYEKEE (reference sequence). V lost 5 bases, J lost 4 bases, and 5 bases stayed unmatched. This CDR3 region has 14 residues. CDR3: CASSHRGDNEKLFF. In DNA form, the CDR3 reads TGTGCCAGCAGTCACAGGGGTGATAATGAAAAACTGTTTTTT.

This clonotype was observed once. The rearrangement joins TRBV5-1 to TRBJ1-6; 7 bases fit TRBD1. The ends lost 0 bases at V and 0 bases at J; junction bases unmatched: 6. The CDR3 is 18 amino acids. Germline CDR1 and CDR2: SGHRS and YFSETQ. CDR3 sequence: CASSLAGTASSYNSPLHF. CDR3 sequence (DNA): TGCGCCAGCAGCTTGGCCGGGACAGCGAGCTCCTATAATTCACCCCTCCACTTT.

The rearrangement joins TRBV5-1 to TRBJ2-3; TRBD2 matches 11 bases. CDR3 length: 15 amino acids. The V and J ends lost 3 bases and 5 bases, in that order; junction bases with no gene match: 5. Germline CDR1 and CDR2: SGHRS and YFSETQ. The CDR3 sequence: CASSSSGTSGDTQYF. The CDR3 coding sequence is TGCGCCAGCAGCTCGTCCGGGACTAGCGGAGATACGCAGTATTTT.

This clonotype has at least ten counts. The chain recombines TRBV20-1 with TRBJ1-1; D perhaps matches TRBD1 (6 bases). The V end was cut by 6 bases, the J end by 1 base, with 15 bases between. Germline CDR1 reads DFQATT; CDR2 reads SNEGSKA (reference sequence). CDR3 length equals 14 residues. The CDR3 protein is CSAHKPGENTEAFF. CDR3 nucleotide sequence: TGCAGTGCACATAAACCAGGGGAGAACACTGAAGCTTTCTTT.

Many counts were recorded for this clonotype. The chain has TRBV12-5 and TRBJ2-5, with D perhaps being TRBD1 or TRBD2 (6 bases each). This CDR3 spans 13 amino acids. Germline V gives CDR1 LGHNT, CDR2 FRNRAP. V lost 4 bases to trimming and J lost 5 bases, with 11 bases between them. The CDR3 region has the DNA TGTGCTAGTGGTTACGGGGGCAGGGAGACCCAGTACTTC. Translation gives CASGYGGRETQYF. Complete variable domain (other parts from reference TRBV12-5 and TRBJ2-5): DARVTQTPRHKVTEMGQEVTMRCQPILGHNTVFWYRQTMMQGLELLAYFRNRAPLDDSGMPKDRFSAEMPDATLATLKIQPSEPRDSAVYFCASGYGGRETQYFGPGTRLLVL.